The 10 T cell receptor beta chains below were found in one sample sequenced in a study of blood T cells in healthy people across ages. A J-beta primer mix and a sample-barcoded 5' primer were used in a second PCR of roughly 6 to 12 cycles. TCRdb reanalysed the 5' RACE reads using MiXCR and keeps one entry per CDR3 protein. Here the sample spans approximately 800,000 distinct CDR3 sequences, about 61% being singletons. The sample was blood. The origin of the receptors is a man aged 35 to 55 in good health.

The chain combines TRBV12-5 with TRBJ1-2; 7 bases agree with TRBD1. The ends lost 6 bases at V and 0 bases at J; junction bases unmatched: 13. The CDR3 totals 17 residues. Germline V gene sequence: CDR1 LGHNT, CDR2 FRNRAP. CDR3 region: CASGHTGDVVPNYGYTF. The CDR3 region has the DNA TGTGCTAGTGGACATACAGGGGATGTGGTGCCTAACTATGGCTACACCTTC. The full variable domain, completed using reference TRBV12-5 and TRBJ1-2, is DARVTQTPRHKVTEMGQEVTMRCQPILGHNTVFWYRQTMMQGLELLAYFRNRAPLDDSGMPKDRFSAEMPDATLATLKIQPSEPRDSAVYFCASGHTGDVVPNYGYTFGSGTRLTVV.

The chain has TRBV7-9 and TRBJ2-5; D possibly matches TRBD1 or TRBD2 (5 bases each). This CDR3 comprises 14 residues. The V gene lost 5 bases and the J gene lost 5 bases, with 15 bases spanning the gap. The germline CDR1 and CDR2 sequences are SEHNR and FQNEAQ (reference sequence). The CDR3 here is CASSPGPPGETQYF. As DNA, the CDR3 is TGTGCCAGCAGCCCGGGGCCTCCGGGGGAGACCCAGTACTTC.

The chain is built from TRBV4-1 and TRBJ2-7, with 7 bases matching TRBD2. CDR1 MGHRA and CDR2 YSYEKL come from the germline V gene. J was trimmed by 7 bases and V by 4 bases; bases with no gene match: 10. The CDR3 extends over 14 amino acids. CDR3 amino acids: CASSLDLIGGEQYF. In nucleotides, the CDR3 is TGCGCCAGCAGCCTCGACCTGATCGGGGGGGAGCAGTACTTC.

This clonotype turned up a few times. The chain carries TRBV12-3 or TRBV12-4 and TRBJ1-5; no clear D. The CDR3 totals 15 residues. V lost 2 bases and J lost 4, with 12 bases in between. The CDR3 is CASSLSPDGNQPQHF. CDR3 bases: TGTGCCAGCAGTTTATCCCCGGACGGGAATCAGCCCCAGCATTTT.

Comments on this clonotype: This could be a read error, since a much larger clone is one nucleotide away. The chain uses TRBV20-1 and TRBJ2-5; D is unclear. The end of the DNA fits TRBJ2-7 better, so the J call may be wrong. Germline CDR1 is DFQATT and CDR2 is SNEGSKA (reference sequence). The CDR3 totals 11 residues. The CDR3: CSARQDYEQYF. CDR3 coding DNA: TGCAGTGCTAGACAGGACTACGAGCAGTACTTC.

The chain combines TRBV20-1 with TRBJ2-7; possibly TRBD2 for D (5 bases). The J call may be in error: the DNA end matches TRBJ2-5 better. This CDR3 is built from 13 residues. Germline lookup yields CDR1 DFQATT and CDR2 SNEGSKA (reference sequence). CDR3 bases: TGCAGTGCTGACCCCGGGGTACAAGAGACCCAGTACTTC. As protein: CSADPGVQETQYF.

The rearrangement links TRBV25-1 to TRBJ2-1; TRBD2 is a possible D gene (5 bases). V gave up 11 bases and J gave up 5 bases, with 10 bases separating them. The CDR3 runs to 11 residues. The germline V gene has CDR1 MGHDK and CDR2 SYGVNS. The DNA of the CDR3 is TGTGCCTGCGAGGGAAACAATGAGCAGTTCTTC. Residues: CACEGNNEQFF. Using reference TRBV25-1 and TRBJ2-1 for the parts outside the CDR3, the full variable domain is EADIYQTPRYLVIGTGKKITLECSQTMGHDKMYWYQQDPGMELHLIHYSYGVNSTEKGDLSSESTVSRIRTEHFPLTLESARPSHTSQYLCACEGNNEQFFGPGTRLTVL.

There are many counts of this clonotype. DNA for the CDR3: TGTGCCAGCAGGGACGGCAATCAGCCCCAGCATTTT. Its translation: CASRDGNQPQHF. The chain employs TRBV6-2 or TRBV6-3 and TRBJ1-5, with D uncertain. This CDR3 is built from 12 residues. V was shortened by 6 bases and J by 2 bases, with 5 bases between the two germline ends. The germline V gene has CDR1 MNHEY and CDR2 SVGEGT.

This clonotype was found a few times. CDR3 bases: TGTGCCAGCAAAGATGGCTCCGATACGCAGTATTTT. Translation gives CASKDGSDTQYF. The V call is TRBV6-2 or TRBV6-3, the J call TRBJ2-3; D not certain. Germline V lookup: CDR1 MNHEY, CDR2 SVGEGT. This CDR3 contains 12 residues. Trimming shortened V by 7 bases and J by 6 bases, and 11 bases separated the two germline ends.

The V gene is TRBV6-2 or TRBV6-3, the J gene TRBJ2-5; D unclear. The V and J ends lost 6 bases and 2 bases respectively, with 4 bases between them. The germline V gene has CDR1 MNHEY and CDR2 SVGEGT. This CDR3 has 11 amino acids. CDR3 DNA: TGTGCCAGCAGGATTCAAGAGACCCAGTACTTC. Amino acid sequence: CASRIQETQYF.